Listed here is a single T cell receptor (beta chain). Some clones are missing from TCRdb's copy, which holds only in-frame ones; the method was immunoSEQ multiplex PCR. The table includes 20,000 to 30,000 clones, 89% detected once. The sample belongs to a study of blood T cell repertoires in COVID-19. The CDR3 spans 13 residues. Germline CDR1 and CDR2: MNHEY and SVGEGT. Deletions cut 5 bases from V and 3 bases from J, with 10 bases between. Specimen: peripheral blood. The gene calls are TRBV6-2 or TRBV6-3 and TRBJ2-5, with a possible D match to TRBD1 (6 bases). This TCR was recovered from a human donor in a cohort sampled during active COVID-19. The CDR3 reads CASSRDTEETQYF. The CDR3 DNA follows: TGTGCCAGCAGTCGGGACACCGAAGAGACCCAGTACTTC.